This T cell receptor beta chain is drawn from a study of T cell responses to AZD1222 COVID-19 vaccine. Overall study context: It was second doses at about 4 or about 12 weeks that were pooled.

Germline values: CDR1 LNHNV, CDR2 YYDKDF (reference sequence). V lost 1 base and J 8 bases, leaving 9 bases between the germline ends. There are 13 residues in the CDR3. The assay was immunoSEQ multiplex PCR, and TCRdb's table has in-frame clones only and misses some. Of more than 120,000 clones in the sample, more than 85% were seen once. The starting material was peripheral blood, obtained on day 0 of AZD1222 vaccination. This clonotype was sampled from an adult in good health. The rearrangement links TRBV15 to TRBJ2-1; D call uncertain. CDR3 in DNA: TGTGCCACCAGCAGAGTCCCGAGCGATGAGCAGTTCTTC. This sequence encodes CATSRVPSDEQFF.